The rows below give T cell receptor beta chains drawn from one sample of a study of blood T cell repertoires in COVID-19. The repertoire was sequenced with immunoSEQ multiplex PCR; TCRdb's copy has only in-frame clones and lacks some. There are under 250,000 clones in the sample; roughly four fifths occur only once, and roughly 8% lies in the top ten. Sequenced material: peripheral blood. The receptors were sampled from a woman in her forties or fifties with active or convalescent COVID-19. CDR3s include the opening cysteine and the closing phenylalanine or tryptophan. A D gene is named only where the DNA matches it firmly. Clone size, where shown, is once, few, many, or a class for clones that have expanded.

D,V,size,J,CDR3,DNA
TRBD2,TRBV10-3,.,TRBJ2-3,CAISGSGRLADTQYF,TGTGCCATCAGTGGATCCGGGAGGCTAGCAGATACGCAGTATTTT
.,TRBV12-3/TRBV12-4,.,TRBJ1-1,CASSRENYGEAFF,TGTGCCAGCAGTCGCGAGAATTACGGTGAAGCTTTCTTT
TRBD1,TRBV6-4,once,TRBJ1-2,CASLSYRDRVDYGYTF,TGTGCCAGCTTATCGTACCGGGACAGGGTTGACTATGGCTACACCTTC
TRBD2,TRBV3-1/TRBV3-2,.,TRBJ2-5,CASSQFVAGGAETQYF,TGTGCCAGCAGCCAGTTCGTAGCGGGTGGGGCGGAGACCCAGTACTTC
.,TRBV3-1/TRBV3-2,once,TRBJ1-1,CASSQGGGKDTEAFF,TGTGCCAGCAGCCAAGGGGGCGGCAAAGACACTGAAGCTTTCTTT
TRBD1,TRBV10-3,once,TRBJ2-1,CAISEQTGGNEQFF,TGTGCCATCAGTGAGCAAACAGGGGGGAATGAGCAGTTCTTC
.,TRBV6-1,.,TRBJ2-3,CASSEAASADTQYF,TGTGCCAGCAGTGAAGCTGCGTCTGCGGATACGCAGTATTTT
TRBD1,TRBV7-6,.,TRBJ2-2,CASSLVQGDAGELFF,TGTGCCAGCAGCTTAGTACAGGGGGATGCCGGGGAGCTGTTTTTT
TRBD2,TRBV7-8,.,TRBJ2-1,CASSSSSGGEQFF,TGTGCCAGCAGCTCGTCTTCCGGGGGGGAGCAGTTCTTC
TRBD1,TRBV5-6,.,TRBJ2-1,CASSLTLDRGLGDRLF,TGTGCCAGCAGCCTCACCCTCGACAGGGGCCTGGGGGACCGCCTCTTC
.,TRBV7-2,.,TRBJ2-1,CASSLGFGLNEQFF,TGTGCCAGCAGCTTAGGGTTCGGGTTAAATGAGCAGTTCTTC
.,TRBV6-5,.,TRBJ1-2,CASSYTDRGDYGYTF,TGTGCCAGCAGTTACACGGACAGAGGTGACTATGGCTACACCTTC
.,TRBV24-1,.,TRBJ1-5,CATGQGGQPQHF,TGTGCCACCGGGCAGGGAGGTCAGCCCCAGCATTTT
TRBD1,TRBV19,.,TRBJ1-1,CASSLPGTGLTEAFF,TGTGCCAGTAGTCTTCCCGGGACAGGTTTGACTGAAGCTTTCTTT
TRBD1,TRBV4-1,.,TRBJ1-2,CASSHEGAFNYGYTF,TGCGCCAGCAGCCACGAGGGGGCCTTTAACTATGGCTACACCTTC
TRBD2,TRBV9,few,TRBJ2-5,CASSVGSSGGKETQYF,TGTGCCAGCAGCGTAGGTTCTAGCGGGGGCAAAGAGACCCAGTACTTC
.,TRBV3-1/TRBV3-2,.,TRBJ1-4,CASSQEQGWEKLFF,TGTGCCAGCAGCCAAGAGCAGGGTTGGGAAAAACTGTTTTTT
.,TRBV6-5,.,TRBJ2-5,CASSTQETQYF,TGTGCCAGCAGTACTCAAGAGACCCAGTACTTC
.,TRBV7-2,.,TRBJ2-5,CASSPFQETQYF,TGTGCCAGCAGCCCTTTCCAAGAGACCCAGTACTTC
.,TRBV19,.,TRBJ2-4,CASSPRPWGDIQYF,TGTGCCAGTAGTCCTAGACCTTGGGGGGACATTCAGTACTTC
TRBD1,TRBV28,.,TRBJ1-2,CASSLFPRGNGYTF,TGTGCCAGCAGTTTATTTCCCAGGGGGAATGGCTACACCTTC
TRBD2,TRBV6-5,once,TRBJ2-3,CASSYTSGRGNTQYF,TGTGCCAGCAGTTATACTAGCGGGAGAGGGAATACGCAGTATTTT
.,TRBV5-1,.,TRBJ2-3,CASKNLITDTQYF,TGCGCCAGCAAGAACTTGATCACAGATACGCAGTATTTT
TRBD1,TRBV6-6,.,TRBJ1-2,CASRSRDRVSGYTF,TGTGCCAGCAGATCCCGGGACAGGGTCTCGGGCTACACCTTC
.,TRBV18,.,TRBJ2-7,CASSPEGHEQYF,TGTGCCAGCTCCCCCGAGGGCCACGAGCAGTACTTC
TRBD1,TRBV5-1,.,TRBJ1-4,CASSLEVGQGNEKLFF,TGCGCCAGCAGCTTGGAAGTTGGACAGGGTAATGAAAAACTGTTTTTT
.,TRBV7-3,once,TRBJ2-3,CASSIGAGTTDTQYF,TGTGCCAGCAGTATAGGGGCAGGGACTACAGATACGCAGTATTTT
TRBD1,TRBV7-2,once,TRBJ1-3,CASSLGQASSGNTIYF,TGTGCCAGCAGCCTTGGACAGGCGAGCTCTGGAAACACCATATATTTT
.,TRBV6-6,once,TRBJ1-5,CASSTPGGFNQPQHF,TGTGCCAGCAGTACCCCAGGAGGGTTCAATCAGCCCCAGCATTTT
TRBD1,TRBV18,.,TRBJ1-2,CASSPVDRGYGYTF,TGTGCCAGCTCCCCCGTCGACAGGGGCTATGGCTACACCTTC
.,TRBV19,.,TRBJ2-4,CASVGRTIRRF,TGTGCCAGTGTGGGGAGGACCATAAGGCGCTTC
.,TRBV5-1,.,TRBJ1-2,CASSPWTGGWDGYTF,TGCGCCAGCAGCCCGTGGACGGGAGGGTGGGATGGCTACACCTTC
TRBD1,TRBV6-5,.,TRBJ1-1,CASSYETGGTAFF,TGTGCCAGCAGTTACGAGACAGGGGGGACAGCTTTCTTT
TRBD1,TRBV3-1/TRBV3-2,.,TRBJ2-4,CASRSGGDKNIQYF,TGTGCCAGCAGATCAGGGGGAGACAAAAACATTCAGTACTTC
.,TRBV19,once,TRBJ1-1,CASSIGPGGTEAFF,TGTGCCAGTAGTATAGGGCCGGGGGGCACTGAAGCTTTCTTT
.,TRBV5-4,.,TRBJ2-7,CASSLAGGSEVEQYF,TGTGCCAGCAGCTTGGCCGGAGGGAGTGAAGTCGAGCAGTACTTC
.,TRBV29-1,.,TRBJ1-2,CSVIGGGYGYTF,TGCAGCGTGATTGGGGGGGGTTATGGCTACACCTTC
TRBD1,TRBV7-9,.,TRBJ1-4,CASSDRALDEKLFF,TGTGCCAGCAGCGACAGGGCGCTCGATGAAAAACTGTTTTTT
.,TRBV7-7,.,TRBJ2-5,CASSPGQLPKETQYF,TGTGCCAGCAGCCCTGGACAGCTACCGAAAGAGACCCAGTACTTC
.,TRBV3-1/TRBV3-2,.,TRBJ2-5,CASSQGGTQETQYF,TGTGCCAGCAGCCAAGGCGGAACCCAAGAGACCCAGTACTTC
TRBD2,TRBV18,.,TRBJ2-1,CASSPGLANNEQFF,TGTGCCAGCTCACCGGGACTAGCAAACAATGAGCAGTTCTTC
TRBD1,TRBV19,.,TRBJ1-1,CASSINRGGTEAFF,TGTGCCAGTAGTATCAACAGGGGCGGCACTGAAGCTTTCTTT
.,TRBV6-5,.,TRBJ1-1,CASSYQRDSGRAFF,TGTGCCAGCAGTTACCAGCGGGACTCCGGGCGGGCTTTCTTT
.,TRBV27,.,TRBJ1-5,CASSHSGAHQPQHF,TGTGCCAGCAGTCACTCAGGGGCTCATCAGCCCCAGCATTTT
.,TRBV5-1,.,TRBJ1-3,CASSLAGGSSGNTIYF,TGCGCCAGCAGCTTGGCCGGCGGGAGCTCTGGAAACACCATATATTTT
TRBD1,TRBV6-1,many,TRBJ1-5,CASSEGEGGVSQPQHF,TGTGCCAGCAGTGAGGGAGAAGGGGGCGTTTCTCAGCCCCAGCATTTT
.,TRBV6-4,.,TRBJ2-1,CASRSAGSSYNEQFF,TGTGCCAGCCGCTCTGCGGGGAGCTCCTACAATGAGCAGTTCTTC
.,TRBV19,.,TRBJ2-6,CASRDDRFTNSGANVLTF,TGTGCCAGTAGGGACGACAGGTTCACCAACTCTGGGGCCAACGTCCTGACTTTC
TRBD2,TRBV5-4,.,TRBJ2-5,CASSRAGKETQYF,TGTGCCAGCAGCCGAGCGGGAAAAGAGACCCAGTACTTC
.,TRBV12-5,.,TRBJ2-7,CASGPRGGVHEQYF,TGTGCTAGTGGTCCCCGGGGTGGGGTGCACGAGCAGTACTTC
.,TRBV11-2,.,TRBJ2-6,CASSLDLRSGANVLTF,TGTGCCAGCAGCTTAGATCTGCGCTCTGGGGCCAACGTCCTGACTTTC
.,TRBV28,.,TRBJ1-1,CASSFPGYTEAFF,TGTGCCAGCAGTTTTCCAGGGTACACTGAAGCTTTCTTT